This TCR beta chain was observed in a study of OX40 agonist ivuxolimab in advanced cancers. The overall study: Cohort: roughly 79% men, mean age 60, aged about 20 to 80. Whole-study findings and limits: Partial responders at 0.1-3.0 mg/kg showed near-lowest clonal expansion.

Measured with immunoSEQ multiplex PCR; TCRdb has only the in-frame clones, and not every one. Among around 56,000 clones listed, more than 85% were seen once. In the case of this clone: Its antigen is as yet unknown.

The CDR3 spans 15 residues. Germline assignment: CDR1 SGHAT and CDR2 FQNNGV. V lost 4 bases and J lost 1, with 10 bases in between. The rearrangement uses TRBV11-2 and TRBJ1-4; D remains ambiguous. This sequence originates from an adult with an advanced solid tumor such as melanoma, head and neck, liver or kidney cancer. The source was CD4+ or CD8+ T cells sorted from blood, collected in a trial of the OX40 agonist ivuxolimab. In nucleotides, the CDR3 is TGTGCCAGCAGCTCTGGCAGCGTAACTAATGAAAAACTGTTTTTT. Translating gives CASSSGSVTNEKLFF. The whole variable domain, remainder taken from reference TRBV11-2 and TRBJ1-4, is EAGVAQSPRYKIIEKRQSVAFWCNPISGHATLYWYQQILGQGPKLLIQFQNNGVVDDSQLPKDRFSAERLKGVDSTLKIQPAKLEDSAVYLCASSSGSVTNEKLFFGSGTQLSVL.